A single sample is the source of the 3 T cell receptor beta chains below, sequenced in a study of regulatory T cells in long-lasting Graves disease. Construction of TCR beta libraries relied on iRepertoire HTBI primers and on Arm-PCR targeting CDR3 regions. TCRdb reprocessed the multiplex PCR reads via MiXCR and lists one record per CDR3 protein. Among 240,000 or so distinct CDR3 sequences listed, 20% were seen once. This sample's time point: newly diagnosed GD, antithyroid drugs for less than 3 months. With RNA extracted from PBMCs as input, the TCR library was made. The source material was peripheral blood mononuclear cells (PBMCs), sampled at new diagnosis, from a patient treated with antithyroid drugs. These receptors originate from a female donor with Graves disease.

As to this clonotype: A read error is likely here: a far larger clone is one base away. The CDR3 is CASSALLAGGSLLYNEQYF. The CDR3 DNA reads as TGTGCCAGCAGTGCCCTTCTAGCGGGGGGATCCCTTTTATACAATGAGCAGTACTTC. V usage is TRBV12-3 or TRBV12-4 and J usage is TRBJ2-4; TRBD2 aligns across 11 bases. V dropped 5 bases and J dropped 13; count of bases not matched to a gene: 25. The CDR3 consists of 19 residues.

The chain couples TRBV19 to TRBJ1-3; D is undetermined. CDR1 is LNHDA and CDR2 is SQIVND in the germline V gene (reference sequence). The CDR3 is 15 amino acids. With 7 bases removed from V and 4 bases from J, the gap between germline ends came to 17 bases. The CDR3 reads CASTGPFVRGNTIYF. For the CDR3, the DNA is TGTGCCAGTACAGGACCCTTCGTAAGAGGAAACACCATATATTTT. Full variable domain (outside the CDR3, taken from reference TRBV19 and TRBJ1-3): DGGITQSPKYLFRKEGQNVTLSCEQNLNHDAMYWYRQDPGQGLRLIYYSQIVNDFQKGDIAEGYSVSREKKESFPLTVTSAQKNPTAFYLCASTGPFVRGNTIYFGEGSWLTVV.

This chain connects TRBV9 to TRBJ1-6, with unresolved D. The V gene lost 0 bases and the J gene lost 7 bases, with 8 bases spanning the gap. Germline loops: CDR1 SGDLS, CDR2 YYNGEE. This CDR3 has 14 amino acids. In nucleotides, the CDR3 is TGTGCCAGCAGCGTAGTCGGAGGAAATTCACCCCTCCACTTT. It encodes CASSVVGGNSPLHF.